These 3 T cell receptor beta chains came from one sample sequenced in a study of blood T cell repertoires in COVID-19. The assay was immunoSEQ multiplex PCR, and TCRdb's table has in-frame clones only and misses some. The sample consists of approximately 89,000 clones, under 90% of them appearing once. The sequenced material came from peripheral blood. Source of these receptors: a human donor in a cohort sampled during active COVID-19.

The table lists this clone with a few counts. This chain uses TRBV5-1 with TRBJ1-2; weak D call: TRBD1 (6 bases). In germline, CDR1 is SGHRS, CDR2 YFSETQ. The CDR3 sequence is 13 residues long. Trimming stripped 4 bases from V and 4 bases from J, with 11 bases between. For the CDR3, the DNA is TGCGCCAGCAGCCCGGACAGCTTCTATGGCTACACCTTC. Encoded protein: CASSPDSFYGYTF.

This clone was observed a handful of times. The chain combines TRBV3-1 (or the pseudogene TRBV3-2) with TRBJ1-2; D remains unclear. Looked up from germline, CDR1 is LGHDT and CDR2 is YNNKEL (reference sequence). Trimming removed 2 bases from V and 0 bases from J, with 4 bases in between. The CDR3 is made up of 13 amino acids. CDR3 sequence (DNA): TGTGCCAGCAGCCAAACAGCTAACTATGGCTACACCTTC. Protein product: CASSQTANYGYTF.

The gene calls are TRBV3-1 (or the pseudogene TRBV3-2) and TRBJ2-7, with TRBD2 matching 11 bases. The V and J ends lost 5 bases and 2 bases, in that order; junction bases with no gene match: 5. Germline V gene lookup returns CDR1 LGHDT and CDR2 YNNKEL (reference sequence). CDR3 length: 15 amino acids. The DNA for the CDR3 is TGTGCCAGCAGCTTCGGGACTAGCGGACCCTACGAGCAGTACTTC. Protein: CASSFGTSGPYEQYF.